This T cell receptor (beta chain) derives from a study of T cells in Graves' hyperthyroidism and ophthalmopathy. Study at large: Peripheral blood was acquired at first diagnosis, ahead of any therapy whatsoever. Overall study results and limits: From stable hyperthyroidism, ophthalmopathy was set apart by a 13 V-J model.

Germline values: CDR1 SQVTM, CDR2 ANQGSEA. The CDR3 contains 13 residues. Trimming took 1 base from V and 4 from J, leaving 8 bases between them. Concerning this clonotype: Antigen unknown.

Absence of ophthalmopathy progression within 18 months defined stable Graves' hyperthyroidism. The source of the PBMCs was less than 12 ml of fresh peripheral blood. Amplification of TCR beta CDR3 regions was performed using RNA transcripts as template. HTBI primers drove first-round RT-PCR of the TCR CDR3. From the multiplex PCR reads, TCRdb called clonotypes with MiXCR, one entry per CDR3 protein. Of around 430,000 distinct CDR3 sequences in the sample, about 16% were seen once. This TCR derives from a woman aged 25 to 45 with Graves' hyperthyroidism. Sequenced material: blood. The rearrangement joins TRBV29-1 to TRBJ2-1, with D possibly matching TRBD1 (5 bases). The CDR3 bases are TGCAGCGTTGAAGTCAGGGCTTACAATGAGCAGTTCTTC. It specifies CSVEVRAYNEQFF.